A single sample gave rise to the 27 T cell receptor beta chains below, sequenced in a study of cytomegalovirus exposure and HLA in healthy donors. The table came from immunoSEQ multiplex PCR; TCRdb's copy has only in-frame clones and leaves some out. Among approximately 150,000 clones listed, roughly 86% were seen once. Sequencing was carried out using PBMCs. These receptors were taken from a young man in good health and CMV-seropositive.

The rearrangement uses TRBV5-4 and TRBJ2-3; perhaps TRBD2 as D (7 bases). V lost 6 bases to trimming and J lost 2 bases, with 13 bases between them. The V gene's germline CDR1 is SGHNT and CDR2 YYREEE (reference sequence). The length of the CDR3 is 14 residues. In DNA form, the CDR3 reads TGTGCCAGCAAGGGGGGGGGCCCCACAGATACGCAGTATTTT. It specifies CASKGGGPTDTQYF.

J is TRBJ1-5 and V is TRBV7-2; TRBD1 is a possible D gene (5 bases). CDR3 length: 15 residues. The germline V gene has CDR1 SGHTA and CDR2 FQGNSA. Between the trimmed V and J ends, which lost 1 base and 8 bases, there was a span of 15 bases. The CDR3 coding sequence is TGTGCCAGCAGCTTAGACGGCGGCGGGGGGGAGCCCCAGCATTTT. Its translation: CASSLDGGGGEPQHF.

The rearrangement links TRBV30 to TRBJ1-3, with 8 bases lining up with TRBD1. This CDR3 spans 15 amino acids. V lost 2 bases and J lost 3; bases outside the gene matches: 6. Germline V gene data show CDR1 as GTSNPN and CDR2 as SVGIG (reference sequence). CDR3 sequence: CAWSTDRVYGNTIYF. CDR3 coding DNA: TGTGCCTGGAGTACGGACAGGGTTTATGGAAACACCATATATTTT.

In this sample, this clone turned up a few times. J is TRBJ1-1 and V is TRBV7-8; a possible D gene is TRBD1 (5 bases). V shed 7 bases and J shed 4 bases, with 16 bases lying between them. The V gene's germline CDR1 is SGHVS and CDR2 FQNEAQ. The CDR3 is 14 amino acids. This CDR3 reads CASILGGGPTEAFF. The CDR3 DNA is TGTGCCAGCATCCTGGGGGGGGGTCCCACTGAAGCTTTCTTT.

V and J are TRBV19 and TRBJ2-3, with 9 bases identical to TRBD2. The CDR3 totals 15 residues. Germline CDR1 and CDR2: LNHDA and SQIVND (reference sequence). CDR3 coding DNA: TGTGCTACGATGATTAATAGCGGGAGAGTAGATACGCAGTATTTT. Its translation is CATMINSGRVDTQYF.

The rearrangement uses TRBV9 and TRBJ1-1; maybe TRBD1 (6 bases). Germline loops: CDR1 SGDLS, CDR2 YYNGEE. The length of the CDR3 is 13 residues. V was trimmed by 4 bases and J by 3 bases, leaving 10 bases between them. This CDR3 reads CASSSTGYTEAFF. In DNA form, the CDR3 reads TGTGCCAGCAGCTCTACAGGGTACACTGAAGCTTTCTTT.

The gene calls are TRBV7-9 and TRBJ1-4, with 9 bases lining up with TRBD1. The germline V gene has CDR1 SEHNR and CDR2 FQNEAQ (reference sequence). V was clipped by 5 bases and J by 7 bases; unmatched bases: 8. This CDR3 contains 15 residues. Written as DNA, the CDR3 is TGTGCCAGCAGCCCGAGTGGACAGGGGTTTGAAAAACTGTTTTTT. Amino acid sequence: CASSPSGQGFEKLFF. The complete variable domain, with remaining parts taken from reference TRBV7-9 and TRBJ1-4, reads DTGVSQNPRHKITKRGQNVTFRCDPISEHNRLYWYRQTLGQGPEFLTYFQNEAQLEKSRLLSDRFSAERPKGSFSTLEIQRTEQGDSAMYLCASSPSGQGFEKLFFGSGTQLSVL.

V usage is TRBV5-4 and J usage is TRBJ2-3; 14 bases line up with TRBD2. Germline trimming cut 3 bases from V and 3 bases from J; bases unmatched to any gene: 3. The CDR3 loop spans 16 amino acids. From germline, CDR1 is SGHNT and CDR2 YYREEE (reference sequence). For the CDR3, the DNA is TGTGCCAGCAGCTCGGGACTAGCGGGAGTGACAGATACGCAGTATTTT. Translation gives CASSSGLAGVTDTQYF.

V is TRBV7-2 and J is TRBJ2-2; 10 nucleotides match TRBD1. J gave up 4 bases and V 5 bases, and 1 base lay outside the gene matches. In germline, CDR1 is SGHTA, CDR2 FQGNSA. The CDR3 runs 14 residues. CDR3: CASSRDRGTGELFF. The CDR3 DNA follows: TGTGCCAGCAGCCGGGACAGGGGCACCGGGGAGCTGTTTTTT.

The chain joins TRBV9 to TRBJ1-3; TRBD1 might be the D (5 bases). The V end was cut by 0 bases, the J end by 0 bases, with 7 bases between. The germline V gene encodes CDR1 SGDLS and CDR2 YYNGEE. The length of the CDR3 is 15 residues. The CDR3 nucleotides read TGTGCCAGCAGCGTAGGTCAGGGCTCTGGAAACACCATATATTTT. Translating it yields CASSVGQGSGNTIYF.

This chain links TRBV7-2 with TRBJ2-3, with D possibly matching TRBD1 (5 bases). Deletions cut 5 bases from V and 4 bases from J, with 13 bases between. Germline V gene sequence: CDR1 SGHTA, CDR2 FQGNSA. The CDR3 loop spans 14 amino acids. The DNA for the CDR3 is TGTGCCAGCAGCCCGTTTGACAGTCCAGATACGCAGTATTTT. This codes for CASSPFDSPDTQYF.

The chain couples TRBV4-2 to TRBJ2-5; perhaps TRBD2 as D (6 bases). V was clipped by 0 bases and J by 5 bases, with 13 bases between them. Germline CDR1 LGHNA, CDR2 YNFKEQ. The CDR3 covers 15 residues. CDR3 coding DNA: TGTGCCAGCAGCCAAGAGGGGCGGGCGGGGGAGACCCAGTACTTC. This codes for CASSQEGRAGETQYF.

This clone was recorded only once. Additional DNA sequences in this sample encode the identical CDR3. CDR3 nucleotide sequence: TGCGCCAGCAGCCAAGATGGGCAGGGCTATCAGCCCCAGCATTTT. Translating it yields CASSQDGQGYQPQHF. V is TRBV4-3 and J is TRBJ1-5, with D perhaps matching TRBD1 (5 bases). This CDR3 is 15 amino acids long. V lost 0 bases to trimming and J lost 5 bases, with 11 bases between them. The germline V gene encodes CDR1 LGHNA and CDR2 YSLEER.

This chain joins TRBV7-3 and TRBJ1-6; D call uncertain. Germline V gives CDR1 SGHTA, CDR2 FQGTGA. There are 14 residues in the CDR3. The germline V and J ends were trimmed by 1 base and 7 bases, with 8 bases remaining between them. This CDR3 is CASSLNPLNSPLHF. The CDR3 bases are TGTGCCAGCAGCTTAAACCCCCTAAATTCACCCCTCCACTTT. Together with reference TRBV7-3 and TRBJ1-6, the CDR3 gives the full variable domain: GAGVSQTPSNKVTEKGKYVELRCDPISGHTALYWYRQSLGQGPEFLIYFQGTGAADDSGLPNDRFFAVRPEGSVSTLKIQRTERGDSAVYLCASSLNPLNSPLHFGNGTRLTVT.

The V gene is TRBV9, the J gene TRBJ2-1; TRBD2 aligns across 7 bases. Losses at the gene ends were 1 base for V and 5 bases for J; bases not matched to a gene: 9. The CDR3 length is 16 residues. Per germline, CDR1 SGDLS and CDR2 YYNGEE. The CDR3 sequence is CASSVMSGKMNNEQFF. The DNA for the CDR3 is TGTGCCAGCAGCGTAATGAGCGGGAAAATGAACAATGAGCAGTTCTTC.

The chain uses TRBV4-2 and TRBJ1-1; D is ambiguous. V dropped 4 bases and J dropped 11 bases, with 14 bases sitting between them. The length of the CDR3 is 12 residues. Germline V CDR1 and CDR2: LGHNA, YNFKEQ. CDR3 DNA: TGTGCCAGCAGCCCCGGCGAGGCAGCTGCTTTCTTT. It is translated as CASSPGEAAAFF.

The chain has TRBV27 and TRBJ2-3; D is perhaps TRBD2 (5 bases). The CDR3 has 15 residues. Germline loops: CDR1 MNHEY, CDR2 SMNVEV (reference sequence). V dropped 2 bases and J dropped 4 bases, with 13 bases sitting between them. The CDR3 DNA follows: TGTGCCAGCAGTTTACGGGGATGGACCCCAGATACGCAGTATTTT. Its translation is CASSLRGWTPDTQYF.

The chain recombines TRBV9 with TRBJ1-1; D is ambiguous. Germline-derived CDR1 and CDR2 are SGDLS and YYNGEE. V dropped 0 bases and J dropped 1 base, with 7 bases sitting between them. The CDR3 covers 14 residues. Here the CDR3 reads CASSVEQKNTEAFF. Here the CDR3 DNA reads TGTGCCAGCAGCGTAGAACAGAAGAACACTGAAGCTTTCTTT.

This clone has a single count. CDR3 in amino acids: CASSQDREDEQYF. CDR3 in DNA: TGCGCCAGCAGCCAAGATCGGGAGGATGAGCAGTACTTC. The V gene is TRBV4-3, the J gene TRBJ2-7; 7 bases align to TRBD2. The V segment lost 0 bases and the J segment 7 bases; nucleotides outside the gene matches: 3. Germline assignment: CDR1 LGHNA and CDR2 YSLEER. The CDR3 sequence is 13 residues long.

The V gene is TRBV4-2, the J gene TRBJ1-1; 7 bases match TRBD1. The CDR3 is 15 residues long. V dropped 4 bases and J dropped 1; count of bases not matched to a gene: 6. CDR1 LGHNA and CDR2 YNFKEQ come from the germline V gene. CDR3 protein: CASSPPGQRNTEAFF. CDR3 coding DNA: TGTGCCAGCAGCCCACCGGGACAGCGGAACACTGAAGCTTTCTTT.

V and J are TRBV7-2 and TRBJ1-2, with D perhaps TRBD1 (5 bases). The V gene lost 2 bases and the J gene lost 3 bases, with 10 bases spanning the gap. Looked up from germline, CDR1 is SGHTA and CDR2 is FQGNSA. This CDR3 is 14 amino acids long. Written as DNA, the CDR3 is TGTGCCAGCAGCTTATCAGGGTATGACTATGGCTACACCTTC. Protein product: CASSLSGYDYGYTF.

CDR3 DNA: TGCGCCAGCAGCTTGGAGGGGCTAGCGGGAGTATATGAGCAGTTCTTC. Residues: CASSLEGLAGVYEQFF. The chain employs TRBV5-1 and TRBJ2-1; 10 nucleotides align to TRBD2. CDR3 length: 16 residues. V shed 0 bases, J shed 8 bases, and the junction held 8 bases outside the gene matches. Germline V CDR1 and CDR2: SGHRS, YFSETQ.

The J gene is TRBJ1-2, the V gene TRBV6-5; a possible D gene is TRBD1 (6 bases). The CDR3 totals 14 residues. CDR1 MNHEY and CDR2 SVGAGI come from the germline V gene. V gave up 2 bases and J gave up 5 bases, with 12 bases separating them. The CDR3 DNA reads as TGTGCCAGCAGTTACGCCCGGGACAATTATGGCTACACCTTC. It codes for CASSYARDNYGYTF.

The rearrangement links TRBV27 to TRBJ2-1, with 8 bases that match TRBD1. V gave up 11 bases and J gave up 5 bases; unmatched junction bases: 5. There are 12 residues in the CDR3. Looked up from germline, CDR1 is MNHEY and CDR2 is SMNVEV (reference sequence). Written as DNA, the CDR3 is TGTGCCGCAGGGGGCCCCCACAATGAGCAGTTCTTC. Amino acids: CAAGGPHNEQFF.

The chain has TRBV9 and TRBJ2-3; 7 bases align to TRBD2. The CDR3 is 17 residues long. V was clipped by 0 bases and J by 0 bases; unmatched bases: 7. Per germline, CDR1 SGDLS and CDR2 YYNGEE. DNA of the CDR3: TGTGCCAGCAGCGTAGCTGGGAGGGCCCCTAGCACAGATACGCAGTATTTT. It translates to CASSVAGRAPSTDTQYF.

The V call is TRBV19, the J call TRBJ2-5; TRBD2 is a possible D gene (6 bases). The CDR3 is 14 residues long. Trimming cost V 4 bases and J 5 bases, with 14 bases left between them. Germline assignment: CDR1 LNHDA and CDR2 SQIVND (reference sequence). As DNA, the CDR3 is TGTGCCAGTAGTACCACCGGGAGTGGGGAGACCCAGTACTTC. Encoded protein: CASSTTGSGETQYF.

The chain couples TRBV10-2 to TRBJ1-3, with D possibly matching TRBD1 (6 bases). Germline CDR1 is WSHSY and CDR2 is SAAADI. CDR3 length: 15 residues. V was trimmed by 10 bases and J by 0 bases, leaving 16 bases between them. The CDR3 spells CATQTGESSGNTIYF. The CDR3, as DNA: TGCGCCACCCAGACAGGCGAAAGCTCTGGAAACACCATATATTTT.